The source of this TCR beta chain is a study of PD-L1 blockade in urothelial cancer. Study at large: Bladder-origin urothelial cancer in males described about 90% of the 29 patients. Researchers looked at the blood 3 weeks (second dose) and 6 weeks after treatment began. T cells were recovered from blood samples at a median of 141,255.

This table comes from immunoSEQ multiplex PCR, and its TCRdb copy is limited to in-frame clones, with some not included. The data contain some 57,000 clones, more than 80% of them singletons. Germline CDR1 reads SGDLS; CDR2 reads YYNGEE. The CDR3 sequence is 14 residues long. The V end was cut by 3 bases, the J end by 4 bases, with 13 bases between. Noted time point: pretreatment peripheral blood. The sequenced sample was PBMCs, obtained around atezolizumab (anti-PD-L1) treatment. The receptor was isolated from a man aged 50 to 59 with urothelial cancer. The chain has TRBV9 and TRBJ2-5; D is perhaps TRBD1 (7 bases). The CDR3 is CASSETQGGETQYF. CDR3 bases: TGTGCCAGCAGCGAGACTCAGGGGGGAGAGACCCAGTACTTC.